The entry below gives a single T cell receptor beta chain sequence along with its context. Its antigen is not yet known. Base-call qualities are not available, and no considerably larger clone is one nucleotide away. TCRbeta CDR3 regions were amplified from genomic DNA using the immunoSEQ Assay, a bias-controlled multiplex PCR. On the authors' methods: Nucleated cell counts per sample were estimated from amplification of reference gene primers within the assay. To quantify the absolute abundance of each unique TCRbeta CDR3 rearrangement, sequence reads were collapsed and filtered. For each sample, productive Simpson clonality was calculated as the square root of Simpson's diversity index over productive rearrangements. The table comes from immuneACCESS by way of TCRdb, which keeps in-frame sequences with V and J called. Part of the clones is missing from these tables; in studies checked, under half for an unresolved V gene and the rest for unknown reasons. Clone size and V and J calls were adopted from that table, with D and trimming inferred from the DNA. A total of about 480,000 clones appear in this sample, approximately 88% of them only once. Jointly, the top ten make up over 1.5% of the sample.

Enrolling through a virtual design, the prospective study's participants ranged in age from roughly 18 to 95 years and lived across some 22 United States geographic areas. To assign participants to cohorts, the prospective study relied on clinical history that participants themselves reported in a screening survey and a study questionnaire. Recovered participants in ImmuneRACE Cohort 3 were defined as having two consecutive negative NP/OP PCR tests, clearance from a healthcare professional, or resolution of symptoms. Mobile phlebotomists in the prospective study collected whole blood, serum and a nasopharyngeal or oropharyngeal swab from every participant. Prospective study participants could optionally give additional blood draws and questionnaires over an approximately two-month period. Before DNA extraction, blood samples from the prospective study were shipped at room temperature or frozen.

These data belong to a study of blood T cell repertoires in COVID-19 (dated by TCRdb to the early 2020s). Regarding the study in general: The collaborator samples originated in the United States, Italy and Spain and spanned the acute and convalescent phases of COVID-19. The prospective study material was composed of cDNA or gDNA derived from T cells, B-cell-depleted T cells, or PBMCs. Deeply sampled blood TCRbeta repertoires from subjects exposed to, actively infected with, or recovered from COVID-19 were included in the dataset. The repertoires were released in a freely available public database intended as a resource for research on the immune response to SARS-CoV-2. The samples were drawn from the first 160 participants of the ongoing ImmuneRACE study and from over 950 subjects provided by 6 global collaborators. A de-identified subject ID, COVID-19 status, age in years and sex were almost always included in the sample metadata. Where HLA class I and class II types were available, the types were taken from metadata supplied by the sample provider, not from assay-based typing.

The paper's findings and limits, for the study overall: How much clinical and demographic metadata was included differed by source and by participant, and the metadata was provided uncurated.

Sequences were obtained from PBMCs or T cells enriched from blood (not recorded which). The clonotype originates from a middle-aged woman who had recovered from COVID-19.

The sequenced DNA: TGCAGTGCTAGAGCTGGGAGTCTGTATTTT. Translation gives CSARAGSLYF. In this chain, TRBV20-1 is recombined with TRBJ2-3, with TRBD2 perhaps the D gene, on 5 matching bases. Looking up the germline V gene (reference sequence) yields CDR1 DFQATT and CDR2 SNEGSKA. The cysteine opens and the phenylalanine closes a CDR3 of 10 amino acids. The kept DNA is CDR3 alone, 30 bases in frame from the first base. V loses 1 base, J loses 14 bases, and the germline ends lie 10 bases apart.